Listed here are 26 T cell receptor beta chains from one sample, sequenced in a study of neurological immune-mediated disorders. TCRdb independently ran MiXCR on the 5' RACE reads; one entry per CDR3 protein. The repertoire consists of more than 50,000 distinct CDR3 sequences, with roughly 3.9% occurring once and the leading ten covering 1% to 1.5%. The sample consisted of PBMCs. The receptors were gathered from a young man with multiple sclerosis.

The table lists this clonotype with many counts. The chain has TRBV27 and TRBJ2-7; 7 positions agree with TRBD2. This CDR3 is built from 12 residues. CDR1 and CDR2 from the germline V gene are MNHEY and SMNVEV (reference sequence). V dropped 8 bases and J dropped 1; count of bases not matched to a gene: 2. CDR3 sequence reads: CASGGDSYEQYF. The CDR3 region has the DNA TGTGCCAGCGGGGGGGATTCCTACGAGCAGTACTTC.

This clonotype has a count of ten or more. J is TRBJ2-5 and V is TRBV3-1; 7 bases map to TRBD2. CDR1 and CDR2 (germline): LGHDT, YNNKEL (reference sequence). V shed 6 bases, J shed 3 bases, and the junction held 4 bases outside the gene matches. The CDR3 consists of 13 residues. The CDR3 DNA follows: TGTGCCAGCAGTTCTAGCGGAGAAGAGACCCAGTACTTC. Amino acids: CASSSSGEETQYF.

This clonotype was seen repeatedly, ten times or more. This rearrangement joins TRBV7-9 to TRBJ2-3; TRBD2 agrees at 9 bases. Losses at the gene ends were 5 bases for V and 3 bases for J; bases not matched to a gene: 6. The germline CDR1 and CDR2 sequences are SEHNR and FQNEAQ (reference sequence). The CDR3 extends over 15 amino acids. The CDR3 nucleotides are TGTGCCAGCAGCCTTAGCGGGAGTGAGACAGATACGCAGTATTTT. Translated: CASSLSGSETDTQYF.

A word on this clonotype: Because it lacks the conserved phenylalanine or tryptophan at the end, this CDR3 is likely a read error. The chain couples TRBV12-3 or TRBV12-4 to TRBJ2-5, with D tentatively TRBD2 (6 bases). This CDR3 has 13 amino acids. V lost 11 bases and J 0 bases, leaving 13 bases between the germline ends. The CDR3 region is CAAGRADQETQYN. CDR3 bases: TGTGCCGCGGGACGAGCGGACCAAGAGACCCAGTACAAC.

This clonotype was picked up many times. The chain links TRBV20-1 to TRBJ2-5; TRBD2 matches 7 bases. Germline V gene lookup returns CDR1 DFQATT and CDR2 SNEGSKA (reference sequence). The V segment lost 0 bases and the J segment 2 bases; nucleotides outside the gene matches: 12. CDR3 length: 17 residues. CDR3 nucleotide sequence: TGCAGTGCTAGAGATCATCGGCGGGGGTCAACTCAAGAGACCCAGTACTTC. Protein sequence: CSARDHRRGSTQETQYF.

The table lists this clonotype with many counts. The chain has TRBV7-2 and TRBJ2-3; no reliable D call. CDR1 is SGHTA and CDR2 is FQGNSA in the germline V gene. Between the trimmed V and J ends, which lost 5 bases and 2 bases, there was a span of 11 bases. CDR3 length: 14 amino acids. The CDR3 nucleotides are TGTGCCAGCAGCCTGCAGGCTCACACAGATACGCAGTATTTT. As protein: CASSLQAHTDTQYF. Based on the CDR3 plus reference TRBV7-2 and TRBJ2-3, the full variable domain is GAGVSQSPSNKVTEKGKDVELRCDPISGHTALYWYRQSLGQGLEFLIYFQGNSAPDKSGLPSDRFSAERTGGSVSTLTIQRTQQEDSAVYLCASSLQAHTDTQYFGPGTRLTVL.

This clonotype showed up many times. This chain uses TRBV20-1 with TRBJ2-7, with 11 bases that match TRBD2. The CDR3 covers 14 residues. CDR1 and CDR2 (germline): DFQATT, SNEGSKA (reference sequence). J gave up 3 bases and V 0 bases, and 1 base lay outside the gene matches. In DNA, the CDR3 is TGCAGTGCTAGAGATCTAGCGGGGGGCTACGAGCAGTACTTC. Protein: CSARDLAGGYEQYF.

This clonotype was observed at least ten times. The CDR3: CSARTTGPETERALHF. In DNA form, the CDR3 reads TGCAGTGCTAGAACGACAGGGCCCGAAACGGAAAGGGCCCTCCACTTT. The rearrangement joins TRBV20-1 to TRBJ1-6, with 7 nucleotides matching TRBD1. The CDR3 contains 16 residues. Germline CDR1 reads DFQATT; CDR2 reads SNEGSKA (reference sequence). Trimming removed 2 bases from V and 14 bases from J; junction bases left unmatched: 18.

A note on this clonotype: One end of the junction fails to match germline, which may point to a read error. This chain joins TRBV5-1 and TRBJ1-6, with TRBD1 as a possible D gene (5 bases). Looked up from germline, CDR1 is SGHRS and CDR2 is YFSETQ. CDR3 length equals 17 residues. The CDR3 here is CVSSLGQSSSYNSPLHF. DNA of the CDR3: TGCGTCAGCAGCTTGGGGCAGTCAAGCTCCTATAATTCACCCCTCCACTTT.

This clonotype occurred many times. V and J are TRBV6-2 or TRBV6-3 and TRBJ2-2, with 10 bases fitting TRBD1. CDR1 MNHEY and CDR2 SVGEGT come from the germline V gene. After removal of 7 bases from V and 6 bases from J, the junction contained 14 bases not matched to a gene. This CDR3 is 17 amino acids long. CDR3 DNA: TGTGCCAGCAATCCGACAGGGGGCTTAGGAAAAGCCGGGGAGCTGTTTTTT. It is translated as CASNPTGGLGKAGELFF.

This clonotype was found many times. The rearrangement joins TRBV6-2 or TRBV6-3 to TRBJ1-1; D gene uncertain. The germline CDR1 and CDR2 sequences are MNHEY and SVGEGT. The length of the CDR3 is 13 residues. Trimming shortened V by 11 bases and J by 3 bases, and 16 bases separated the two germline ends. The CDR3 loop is CAVSLDGYTEAFF. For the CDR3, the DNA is TGTGCCGTCTCTTTGGACGGATACACTGAAGCTTTCTTT.

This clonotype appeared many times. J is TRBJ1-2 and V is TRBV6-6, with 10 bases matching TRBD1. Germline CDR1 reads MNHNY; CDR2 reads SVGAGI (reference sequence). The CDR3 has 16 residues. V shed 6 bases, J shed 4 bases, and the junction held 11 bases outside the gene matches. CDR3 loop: CASRYPTGGMGYGYTF. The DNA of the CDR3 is TGTGCCAGCAGATACCCGACAGGGGGCATGGGCTATGGCTACACCTTC.

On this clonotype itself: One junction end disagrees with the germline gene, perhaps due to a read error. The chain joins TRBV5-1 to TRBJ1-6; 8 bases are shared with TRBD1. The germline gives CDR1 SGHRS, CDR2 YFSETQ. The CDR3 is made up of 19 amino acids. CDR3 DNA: TGCGCCAGCAGCTTGGTGTCGAGGCAGGGGGCCTTCTATAATTCACCCCTCAACTTT. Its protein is CASSLVSRQGAFYNSPLNF.

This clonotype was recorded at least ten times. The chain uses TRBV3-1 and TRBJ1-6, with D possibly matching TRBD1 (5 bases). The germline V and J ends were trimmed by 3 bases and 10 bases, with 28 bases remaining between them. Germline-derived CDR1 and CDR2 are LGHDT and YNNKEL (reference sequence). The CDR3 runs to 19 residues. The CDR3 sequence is CASSHPDHFGGGGRSPLHF. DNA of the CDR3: TGTGCCAGCAGCCATCCTGACCACTTTGGGGGGGGAGGTCGGTCACCCCTCCACTTT.

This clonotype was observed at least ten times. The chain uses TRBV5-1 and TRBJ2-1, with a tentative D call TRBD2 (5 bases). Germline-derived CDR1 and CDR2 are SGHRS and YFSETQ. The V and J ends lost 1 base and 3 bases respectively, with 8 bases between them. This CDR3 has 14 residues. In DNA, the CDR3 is TGCGCCAGCAGCTTGAGCAGCGGCTACAATGAGCAGTTCTTC. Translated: CASSLSSGYNEQFF.

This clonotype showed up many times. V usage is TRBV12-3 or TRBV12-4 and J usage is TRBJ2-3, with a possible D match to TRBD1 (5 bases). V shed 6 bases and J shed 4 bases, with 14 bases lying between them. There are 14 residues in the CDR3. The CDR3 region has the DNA TGTGCCAGCAGCAGGACATCCCCACCAGATACGCAGTATTTT. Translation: CASSRTSPPDTQYF.

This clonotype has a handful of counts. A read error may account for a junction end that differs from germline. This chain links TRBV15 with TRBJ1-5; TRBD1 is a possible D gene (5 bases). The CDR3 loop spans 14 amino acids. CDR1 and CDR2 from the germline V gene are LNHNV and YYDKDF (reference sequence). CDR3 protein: CATSRDPGNQPQNF. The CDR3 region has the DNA TGTGCCACCAGCAGAGACCCAGGGAATCAGCCCCAGAATTTT. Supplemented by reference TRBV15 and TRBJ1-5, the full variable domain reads DAMVIQNPRYQVTQFGKPVTLSCSQTLNHNVMYWYQQKSSQAPKLLFHYYDKDFNNEADTPDNFQSRRPNTSFCFLDIRSPGLGDTAMYLCATSRDPGNQPQNFGDGTRLSIL.

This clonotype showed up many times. The DNA for the CDR3 is TGCAGTGCTACCCGGACTAGCGGGGGGGACAATGAGCAGTTCTTC. It specifies CSATRTSGGDNEQFF. V is TRBV20-1 and J is TRBJ2-1, with TRBD2 identical over 15 bases. The germline CDR1 and CDR2 sequences are DFQATT and SNEGSKA (reference sequence). V shed 4 bases, J shed 5 bases, and the junction held 3 bases outside the gene matches. The CDR3 consists of 15 residues.

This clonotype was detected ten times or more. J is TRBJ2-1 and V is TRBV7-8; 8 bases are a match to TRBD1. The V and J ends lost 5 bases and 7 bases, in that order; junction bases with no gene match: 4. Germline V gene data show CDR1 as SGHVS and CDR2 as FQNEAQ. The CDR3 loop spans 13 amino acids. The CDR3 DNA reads TGTGCCAGCAGCCCCAGGACAGGGAATGAGCAGTTCTTC. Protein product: CASSPRTGNEQFF. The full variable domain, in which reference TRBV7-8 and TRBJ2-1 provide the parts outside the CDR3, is GAGVSQSPRYKVAKRGQDVALRCDPISGHVSLFWYQQALGQGPEFLTYFQNEAQLDKSGLPSDRFFAERPEGSVSTLKIQRTQQEDSAVYLCASSPRTGNEQFFGPGTRLTVL.

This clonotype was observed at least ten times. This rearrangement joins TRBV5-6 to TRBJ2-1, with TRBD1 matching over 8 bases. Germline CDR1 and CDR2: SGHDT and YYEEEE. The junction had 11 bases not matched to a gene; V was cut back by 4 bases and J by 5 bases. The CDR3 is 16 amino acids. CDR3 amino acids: CASSPDRGGSNNEQFF. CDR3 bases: TGTGCCAGCAGCCCAGACAGGGGTGGGTCAAACAATGAGCAGTTCTTC.

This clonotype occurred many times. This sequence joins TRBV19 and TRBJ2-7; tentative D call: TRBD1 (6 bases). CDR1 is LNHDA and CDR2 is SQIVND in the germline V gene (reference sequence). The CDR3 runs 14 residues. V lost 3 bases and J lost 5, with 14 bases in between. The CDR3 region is CASSISGAGNEQYF. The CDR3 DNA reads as TGTGCCAGTAGTATTTCAGGGGCGGGCAACGAGCAGTACTTC.

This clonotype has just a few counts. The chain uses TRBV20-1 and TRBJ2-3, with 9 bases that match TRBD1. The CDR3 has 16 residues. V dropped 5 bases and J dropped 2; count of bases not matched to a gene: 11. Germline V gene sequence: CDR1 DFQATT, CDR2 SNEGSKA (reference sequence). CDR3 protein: CSASPDRGPLTDTQYF. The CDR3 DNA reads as TGCAGTGCTTCCCCGGACAGGGGCCCTCTCACAGATACGCAGTATTTT.

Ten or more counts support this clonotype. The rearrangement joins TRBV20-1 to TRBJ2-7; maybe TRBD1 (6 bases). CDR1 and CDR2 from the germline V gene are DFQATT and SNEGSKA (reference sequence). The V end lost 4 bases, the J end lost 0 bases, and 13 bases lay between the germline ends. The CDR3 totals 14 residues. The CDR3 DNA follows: TGCAGTGCTATCCTAGCAGGGGTCTCCTACGAGCAGTACTTC. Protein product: CSAILAGVSYEQYF.

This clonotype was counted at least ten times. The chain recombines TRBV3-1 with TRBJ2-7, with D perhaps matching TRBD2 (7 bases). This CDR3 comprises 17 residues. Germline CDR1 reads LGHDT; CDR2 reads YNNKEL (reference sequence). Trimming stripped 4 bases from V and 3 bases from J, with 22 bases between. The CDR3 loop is CASSPTGRRGGLYEQYF. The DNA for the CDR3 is TGTGCCAGCAGCCCTACGGGGAGGAGGGGGGGCCTCTACGAGCAGTACTTC.

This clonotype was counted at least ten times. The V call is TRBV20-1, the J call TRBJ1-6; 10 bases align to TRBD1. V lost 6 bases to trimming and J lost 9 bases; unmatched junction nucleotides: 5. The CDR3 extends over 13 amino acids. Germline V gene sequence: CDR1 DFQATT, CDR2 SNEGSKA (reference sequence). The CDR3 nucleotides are TGCAGTGCCACTGGGACAGGGGTTTCACCCCTCCACTTT. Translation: CSATGTGVSPLHF.

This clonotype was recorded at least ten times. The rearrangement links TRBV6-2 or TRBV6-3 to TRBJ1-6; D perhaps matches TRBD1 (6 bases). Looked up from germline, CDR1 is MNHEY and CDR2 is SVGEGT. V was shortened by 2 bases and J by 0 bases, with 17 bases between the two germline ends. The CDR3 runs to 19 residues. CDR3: CASSYPGGRWSSYNSPLHF. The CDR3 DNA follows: TGTGCCAGCAGTTACCCGGGGGGCAGGTGGAGCTCCTATAATTCACCCCTCCACTTT.